This passage covers 4 T cell receptor beta chains from one sample sequenced in a study of cytomegalovirus exposure and HLA in healthy donors. PCR primers comprised 60 Vbeta and 13 Jbeta primers. Some clones are missing from TCRdb's copy, which holds only in-frame ones; the method was immunoSEQ multiplex PCR. The sample records about 140,000 clones, 70% to 90% being singletons. What was sequenced was PBMCs. These receptors originate from a man aged 50-60 years in good health and CMV-seronegative.

V gene TRBV6-1 combines with J gene TRBJ2-1; TRBD2 matches at 12 bases. The CDR3 runs to 15 residues. The germline CDR1 and CDR2 sequences are MNHNS and SASEGT. V lost 5 bases, J lost 7 bases, and 6 bases stayed unmatched. CDR3 residues: CASSPPSGGGNEQFF. CDR3 DNA sequence: TGTGCCAGCAGTCCCCCTAGCGGGGGGGGTAATGAGCAGTTCTTC.

The chain is built from TRBV21-1 and TRBJ2-5; no check of the table's D call, TRBD2, against the DNA was made. TRBV21-1 is listed as a pseudogene. This CDR3 has 18 residues. The CDR3 nucleotides are TGTGCCAGCAGCACTGGCGCACTAGCGGGGACCTATCAAGAGACCCAGTACTTC. This encodes CASSTGALAGTYQETQYF.

The rearrangement links TRBV6-6 to TRBJ1-2, with D uncertain. Looked up from germline, CDR1 is MNHNY and CDR2 is SVGAGI (reference sequence). V was cut by 0 bases and J by 3 bases, with 5 bases left in between. The CDR3 consists of 13 residues. Here the CDR3 DNA reads TGTGCCAGCAGTTACTCGTCTGACTATGGCTACACCTTC. Its translation: CASSYSSDYGYTF.

This rearrangement joins TRBV7-2 to TRBJ2-3; 9 bases are a match to TRBD2. Germline CDR1 is SGHTA and CDR2 is FQGNSA. With V trimmed by 0 bases and J by 0 bases, 4 bases remained unmatched. This CDR3 is 17 amino acids long. In nucleotides, the CDR3 is TGTGCCAGCAGCTTAGCCCTAGCGGGAACAAGCACAGATACGCAGTATTTT. Its protein product is CASSLALAGTSTDTQYF.